This is a list of T cell receptor beta chains from one sample in a study of CD8 T cells in ankylosing spondylitis. TCRdb re-called the 5' RACE reads through MiXCR, storing one row per CDR3 protein. Among about 840,000 distinct CDR3 sequences listed, roughly 10% were seen once. The sample consisted of blood, either unsorted or a sorted T cell fraction (not recorded which). Receptors were obtained from a male donor with ankylosing spondylitis. Each CDR3 is given with its conserved first and last residue. Fields, in order: D gene, clone size, J gene, CDR3 length, V gene, CDR3 protein, CDR3 DNA. A D gene is named only where the DNA matches it firmly. Rows may omit the clone size; those that give it use once, few, many or a size class.

>NA|NA|TRBJ2-5|15|TRBV20-1
CSAGDLAEGLETQYF
TGCAGTGCTGGCGACTTGGCGGAGGGGTTGGAGACCCAGTACTTC
>NA|NA|TRBJ2-3|16|TRBV20-1
CSASDTGTESTDTQYF
TGCAGTGCTAGTGATACCGGGACGGAAAGCACAGATACGCAGTATTTT
>NA|few|TRBJ1-2|14|TRBV24-1
CATSDPRGGDGYTF
TGTGCCACCAGTGATCCCCGGGGGGGGGATGGCTACACCTTC
>NA|few|TRBJ2-1|15|TRBV5-1
CASSLVASAYNEQFF
TGCGCCAGCAGCTTGGTGGCTAGCGCCTACAATGAGCAGTTCTTC
>NA|few|TRBJ1-6|13|TRBV7-2
CASNSQGRSPLHF
TGTGCCAGCAACTCTCAGGGGCGATCACCCCTCCACTTT
>NA|few|TRBJ1-2|13|TRBV20-1
CSARPYFNYGYTF
TGCAGTGCTAGACCGTATTTCAACTATGGCTACACCTTC
>NA|few|TRBJ1-2|14|TRBV3-1
CASSYRLENYGYTF
TGTGCCAGCAGCTACCGCCTGGAGAACTATGGCTACACCTTC
>NA|many|TRBJ1-3|14|TRBV7-2
CASSSVLQGNTIYF
TGTGCCAGCAGCTCCGTTCTACAAGGAAACACCATATATTTT
>NA|NA|TRBJ2-1|13|TRBV5-1
CASSAQDYNEQFF
TGCGCCAGCAGCGCCCAGGATTACAATGAGCAGTTCTTC
>TRBD1|NA|TRBJ2-7|15|TRBV7-2
CASSWTGTDSYEQYF
TGTGCCAGCAGCTGGACCGGGACAGACTCCTACGAGCAGTACTTC
>TRBD2|NA|TRBJ2-1|19|TRBV27
CASRGTSGRSRGSYNEQFF
TGTGCCAGCAGAGGGACTAGCGGGAGATCCCGCGGCTCCTACAATGAGCAGTTCTTC
>TRBD2|NA|TRBJ2-7|14|TRBV5-1
CASSPRTRNYEQYF
TGCGCCAGCAGCCCAAGGACTAGAAACTACGAGCAGTACTTC
>NA|few|TRBJ1-5|16|TRBV20-1
CSAAGPWGSGNQPQHF
TGCAGTGCTGCGGGGCCCTGGGGTAGTGGCAATCAGCCCCAGCATTTT
>TRBD1|NA|TRBJ2-2|16|TRBV29-1
CSVETPGQGATGELFF
TGCAGCGTTGAGACTCCGGGACAGGGGGCTACCGGGGAGCTGTTTTTT